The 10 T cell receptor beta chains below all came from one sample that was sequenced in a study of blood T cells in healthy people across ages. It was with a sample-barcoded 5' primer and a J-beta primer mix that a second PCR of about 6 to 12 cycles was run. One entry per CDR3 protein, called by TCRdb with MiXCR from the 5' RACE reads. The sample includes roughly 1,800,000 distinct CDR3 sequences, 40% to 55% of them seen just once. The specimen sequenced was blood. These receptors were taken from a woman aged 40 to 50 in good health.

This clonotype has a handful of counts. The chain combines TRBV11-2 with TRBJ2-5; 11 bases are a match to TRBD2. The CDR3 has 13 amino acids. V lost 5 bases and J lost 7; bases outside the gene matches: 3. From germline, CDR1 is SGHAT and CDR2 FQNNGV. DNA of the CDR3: TGTGCCAGCAGCACCGGACTAGCGGGGACCCAGTACTTC. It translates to CASSTGLAGTQYF.

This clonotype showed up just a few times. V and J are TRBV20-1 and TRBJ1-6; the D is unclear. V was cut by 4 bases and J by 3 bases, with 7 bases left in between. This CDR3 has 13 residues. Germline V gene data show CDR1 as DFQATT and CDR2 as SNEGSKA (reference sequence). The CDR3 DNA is TGCAGTGCTAAAGGTGGCTATAATTCACCCCTCCACTTT. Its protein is CSAKGGYNSPLHF.

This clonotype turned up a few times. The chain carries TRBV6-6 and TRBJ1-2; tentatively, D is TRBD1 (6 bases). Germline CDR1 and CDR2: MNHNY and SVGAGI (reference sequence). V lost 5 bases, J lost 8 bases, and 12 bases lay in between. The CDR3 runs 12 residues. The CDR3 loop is CASSGGQMGYTF. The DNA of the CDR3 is TGTGCCAGCAGTGGGGGGCAGATGGGCTACACCTTC.

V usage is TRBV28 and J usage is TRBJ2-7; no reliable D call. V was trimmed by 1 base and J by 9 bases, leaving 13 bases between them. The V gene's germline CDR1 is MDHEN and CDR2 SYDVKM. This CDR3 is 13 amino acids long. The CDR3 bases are TGTGCCAGCAGTTTATCGGAGACATTGAGGCAGTACTTC. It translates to CASSLSETLRQYF.

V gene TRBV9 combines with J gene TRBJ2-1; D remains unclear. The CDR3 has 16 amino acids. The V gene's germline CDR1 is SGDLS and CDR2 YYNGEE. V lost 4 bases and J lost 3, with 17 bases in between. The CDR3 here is CASSSRPIISYNEQFF. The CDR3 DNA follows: TGTGCCAGCAGCTCTCGACCCATTATCAGCTACAATGAGCAGTTCTTC.

This CDR3 is CASSLQSPGTDTQYF. The CDR3 nucleotides read TGCGCCAGCAGCTTGCAGAGTCCTGGCACAGATACGCAGTATTTT. This chain joins TRBV5-1 and TRBJ2-3; D call uncertain. From germline, CDR1 is SGHRS and CDR2 YFSETQ. V was clipped by 1 base and J by 1 base, with 10 bases between them. The CDR3 loop spans 15 amino acids.

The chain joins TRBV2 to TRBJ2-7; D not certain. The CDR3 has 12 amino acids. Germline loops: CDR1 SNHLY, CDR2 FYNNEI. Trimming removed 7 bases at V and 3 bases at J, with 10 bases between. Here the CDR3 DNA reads TGTGCCAGCAAGGGCGGCGACTACGAGCAGTACTTC. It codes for CASKGGDYEQYF.

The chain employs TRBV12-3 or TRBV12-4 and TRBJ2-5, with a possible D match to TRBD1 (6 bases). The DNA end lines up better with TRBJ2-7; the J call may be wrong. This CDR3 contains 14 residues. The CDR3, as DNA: TGTGCCAGCAGTTTTAAAGGACAGTACTACGAGCAGTACTTC. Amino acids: CASSFKGQYYEQYF.

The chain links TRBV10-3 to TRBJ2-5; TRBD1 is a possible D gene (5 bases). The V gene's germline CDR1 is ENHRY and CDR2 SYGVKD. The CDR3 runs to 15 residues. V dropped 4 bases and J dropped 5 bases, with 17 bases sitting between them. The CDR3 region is CAISAMQGRAETQYF. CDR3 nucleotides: TGTGCCATCAGTGCGATGCAGGGCAGGGCGGAGACCCAGTACTTC.

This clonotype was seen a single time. The CDR3 protein is CASSPGGQGDYEQYF. CDR3 nucleotides: TGTGCCAGCAGTCCTGGGGGACAGGGGGACTACGAGCAGTACTTC. The genes are TRBV6-6 and TRBJ2-7, with 11 bases that match TRBD1. With V trimmed by 5 bases and J by 3 bases, 6 bases remained unmatched. The length of the CDR3 is 15 residues. CDR1 is MNHNY, CDR2 SVGAGI, per germline (reference sequence).